Below, 8 T cell receptor beta chains from the same sample are listed, as sequenced in a study of cytomegalovirus exposure and HLA in healthy donors. Both 60 Vbeta primers and 13 Jbeta primers went into the PCR. Profiling relied on immunoSEQ multiplex PCR, and the TCRdb table lists in-frame clones only, not all of them. The repertoire has under 150,000 clones, about 78% of them found once; the top ten carry roughly 2.8%. The sequencing sample was made of PBMCs. The source is a male donor in good health and CMV-seronegative.

The chain employs TRBV6-1 and TRBJ1-1; D is perhaps TRBD1 (6 bases). V lost 3 bases, J lost 10 bases, and 12 bases lay in between. The CDR3 length is 12 residues. The V gene's germline CDR1 is MNHNS and CDR2 SASEGT. In DNA form, the CDR3 reads TGTGCCAGCAGTGATCCGGGACACCGAGCTTTCTTT. Translation: CASSDPGHRAFF.

This clone was found once. V and J are TRBV2 and TRBJ2-5; 7 bases line up with TRBD2. The CDR3 length is 12 residues. Germline V gene lookup returns CDR1 SNHLY and CDR2 FYNNEI. Germline trimming cut 11 bases from V and 3 bases from J; bases unmatched to any gene: 6. The CDR3 is CAGGVAKETQYF. CDR3 bases: TGTGCCGGGGGGGTAGCAAAAGAGACCCAGTACTTC.

The chain is built from TRBV5-4 and TRBJ1-1; 10 bases are a match to TRBD1. V was clipped by 0 bases and J by 1 base; unmatched bases: 12. CDR1 and CDR2 (germline): SGHNT, YYREEE (reference sequence). The CDR3 totals 19 residues. In DNA form, the CDR3 reads TGTGCCAGCAGCTTGGGACAGGGGGCCGGTAGTATAAGGAACACTGAAGCTTTCTTT. This gives the protein CASSLGQGAGSIRNTEAFF.

The J gene is TRBJ2-7, the V gene TRBV6-1; 8 bases agree with TRBD1. The V gene end was trimmed by 4 bases and the J gene end by 6 bases; junction bases not matched to a gene: 8. Germline V gene sequence: CDR1 MNHNS, CDR2 SASEGT. CDR3 length: 14 amino acids. CDR3 DNA: TGTGCCAGCAGTGCATGGACAGGGTCGGGCGAGCAGTACTTC. This translates into CASSAWTGSGEQYF.

This chain links TRBV6-4 with TRBJ1-2; perhaps TRBD1 as D (5 bases). V was pared by 2 bases and J by 8 bases, with 9 bases between. The CDR3 length is 12 residues. CDR1 MRHNA and CDR2 SNTAGT come from the germline V gene. CDR3 protein: CASSDPGQGYTF. In DNA, the CDR3 is TGTGCCAGCAGTGACCCAGGGCAGGGCTACACCTTC.

In the case of this clone: This specimen includes other DNA sequences encoding the same CDR3. The chain joins TRBV19 to TRBJ1-5; 7 bases line up with TRBD1. Germline CDR1 and CDR2: LNHDA and SQIVND (reference sequence). The CDR3 totals 14 residues. The junction had 5 bases not matched to a gene; V was cut back by 5 bases and J by 4 bases. CDR3 region: CASSPQQGNQPQHF. The CDR3 DNA reads as TGTGCCAGTAGTCCCCAACAGGGGAATCAGCCCCAGCATTTT.

This chain uses TRBV9 with TRBJ2-7, with 9 positions matching TRBD1. The CDR3 sequence is 15 residues long. J gave up 0 bases and V 3 bases, and 4 bases lay outside the gene matches. Germline CDR1 reads SGDLS; CDR2 reads YYNGEE. CDR3 sequence reads: CASSAMTGGSYEQYF. The CDR3 coding sequence is TGTGCCAGCAGCGCTATGACAGGGGGCTCCTACGAGCAGTACTTC. Full variable domain (remainder filled in from reference TRBV9 and TRBJ2-7): DSGVTQTPKHLITATGQRVTLRCSPRSGDLSVYWYQQSLDQGLQFLIQYYNGEERAKGNILERFSAQQFPDLHSELNLSSLELGDSALYFCASSAMTGGSYEQYFGPGTRLTVT.

This chain connects TRBV6-5 to TRBJ2-7; 8 bases are a match to TRBD2. The V gene's germline CDR1 is MNHEY and CDR2 SVGAGI. CDR3 length equals 13 residues. V dropped 4 bases and J dropped 7; count of bases not matched to a gene: 6. In nucleotides, the CDR3 is TGTGCCAGCAGTTCATCGGGGGGGGGAGAGCAGTACTTC. It specifies CASSSSGGGEQYF.